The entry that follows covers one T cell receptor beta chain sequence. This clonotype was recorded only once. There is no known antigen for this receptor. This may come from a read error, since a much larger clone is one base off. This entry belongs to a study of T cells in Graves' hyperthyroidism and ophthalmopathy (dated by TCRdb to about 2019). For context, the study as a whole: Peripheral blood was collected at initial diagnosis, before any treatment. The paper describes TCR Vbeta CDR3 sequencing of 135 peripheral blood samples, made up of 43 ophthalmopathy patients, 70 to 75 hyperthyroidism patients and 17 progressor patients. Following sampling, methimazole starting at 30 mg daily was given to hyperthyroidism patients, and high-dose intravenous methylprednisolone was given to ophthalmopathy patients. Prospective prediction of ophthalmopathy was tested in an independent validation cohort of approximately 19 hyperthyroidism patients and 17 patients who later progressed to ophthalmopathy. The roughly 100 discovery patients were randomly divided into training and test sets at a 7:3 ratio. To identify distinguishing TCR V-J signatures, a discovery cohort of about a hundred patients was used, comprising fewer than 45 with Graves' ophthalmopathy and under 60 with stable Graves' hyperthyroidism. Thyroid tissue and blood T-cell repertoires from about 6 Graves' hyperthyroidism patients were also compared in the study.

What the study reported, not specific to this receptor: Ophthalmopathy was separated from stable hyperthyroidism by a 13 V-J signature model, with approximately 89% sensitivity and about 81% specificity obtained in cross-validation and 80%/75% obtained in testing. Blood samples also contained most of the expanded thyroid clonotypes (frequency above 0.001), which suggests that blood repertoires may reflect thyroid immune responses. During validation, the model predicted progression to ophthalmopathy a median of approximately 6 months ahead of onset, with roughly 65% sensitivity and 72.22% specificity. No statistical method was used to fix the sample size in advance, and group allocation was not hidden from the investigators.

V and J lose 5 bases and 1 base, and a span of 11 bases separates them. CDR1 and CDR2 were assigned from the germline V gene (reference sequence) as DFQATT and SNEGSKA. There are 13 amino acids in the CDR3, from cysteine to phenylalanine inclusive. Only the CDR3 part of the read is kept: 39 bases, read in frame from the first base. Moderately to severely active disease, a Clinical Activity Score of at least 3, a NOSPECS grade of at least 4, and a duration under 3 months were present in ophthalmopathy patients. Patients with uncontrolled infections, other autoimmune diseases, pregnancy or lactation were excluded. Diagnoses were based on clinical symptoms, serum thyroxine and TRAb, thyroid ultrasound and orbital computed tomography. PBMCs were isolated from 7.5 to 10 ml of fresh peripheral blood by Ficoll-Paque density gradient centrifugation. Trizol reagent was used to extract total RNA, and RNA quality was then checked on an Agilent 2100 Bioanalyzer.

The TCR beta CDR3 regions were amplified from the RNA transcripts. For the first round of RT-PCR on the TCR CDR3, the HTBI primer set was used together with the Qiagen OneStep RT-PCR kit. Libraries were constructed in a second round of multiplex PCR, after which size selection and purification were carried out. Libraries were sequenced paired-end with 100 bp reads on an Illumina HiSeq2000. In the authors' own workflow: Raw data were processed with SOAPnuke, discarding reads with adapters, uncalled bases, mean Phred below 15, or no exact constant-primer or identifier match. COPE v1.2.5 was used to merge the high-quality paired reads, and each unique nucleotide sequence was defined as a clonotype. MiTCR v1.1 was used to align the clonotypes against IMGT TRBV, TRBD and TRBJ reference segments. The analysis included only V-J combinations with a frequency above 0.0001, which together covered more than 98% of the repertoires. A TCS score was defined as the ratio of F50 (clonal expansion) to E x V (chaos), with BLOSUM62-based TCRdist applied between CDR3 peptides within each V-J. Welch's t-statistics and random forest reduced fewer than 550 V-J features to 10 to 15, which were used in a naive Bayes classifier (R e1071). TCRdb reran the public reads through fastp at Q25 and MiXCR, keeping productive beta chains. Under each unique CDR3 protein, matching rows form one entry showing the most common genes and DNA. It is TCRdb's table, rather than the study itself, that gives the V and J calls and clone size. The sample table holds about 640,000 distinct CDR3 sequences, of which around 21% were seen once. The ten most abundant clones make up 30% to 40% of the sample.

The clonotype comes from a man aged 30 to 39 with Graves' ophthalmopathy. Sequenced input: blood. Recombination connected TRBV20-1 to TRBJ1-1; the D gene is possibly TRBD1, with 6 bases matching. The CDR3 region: CSASRGGNTEAFF. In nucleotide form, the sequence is TGCAGTGCTTCTCGAGGGGGGAACACTGAAGCTTTCTTT.